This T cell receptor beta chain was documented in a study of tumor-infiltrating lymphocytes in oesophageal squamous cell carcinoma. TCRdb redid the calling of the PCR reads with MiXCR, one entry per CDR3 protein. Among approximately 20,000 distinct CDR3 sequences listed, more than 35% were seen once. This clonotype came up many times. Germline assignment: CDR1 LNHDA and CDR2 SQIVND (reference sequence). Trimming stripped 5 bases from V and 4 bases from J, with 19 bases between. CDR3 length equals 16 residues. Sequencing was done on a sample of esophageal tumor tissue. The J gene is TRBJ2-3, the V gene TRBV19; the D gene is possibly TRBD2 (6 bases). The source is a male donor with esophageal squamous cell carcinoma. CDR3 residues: CASSGGIIRGADTQYF. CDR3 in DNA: TGTGCCAGTAGTGGCGGAATAATACGCGGGGCAGATACGCAGTATTTT.